These 32 T cell receptor beta chains share one sample of origin, sequenced in a study of blood T cell repertoires in COVID-19. The protocol was immunoSEQ multiplex PCR, while the TCRdb copy is restricted to in-frame clones and leaves out a portion. The sample has 250,000 to 350,000 clones; approximately 86% are singletons. The sequenced sample was PBMCs or T cells enriched from blood (not recorded which). The receptors here all came from a woman younger than 35 who had recovered from COVID-19.

This CDR3 is CAIWEGGAFYGYTF. The CDR3 nucleotides are TGTGCCATCTGGGAGGGGGGGGCGTTCTATGGCTACACCTTC. The chain couples TRBV10-3 to TRBJ1-2, with a possible D match to TRBD1 (6 bases). Trimming pared 8 bases from V and 4 bases from J, leaving 17 bases between. Germline V gene lookup returns CDR1 ENHRY and CDR2 SYGVKD. The CDR3 spans 14 residues.

The chain has TRBV6-5 and TRBJ1-5, with D possibly being TRBD1 (5 bases). The CDR3 covers 15 residues. Per germline, CDR1 MNHEY and CDR2 SVGAGI. Deletions cut 6 bases from V and 6 bases from J, with 18 bases between. The CDR3 loop reads CASSPDWGVGQPQHF. CDR3 nucleotide sequence: TGTGCCAGCAGCCCGGACTGGGGGGTGGGTCAGCCCCAGCATTTT.

This clone was recorded once. The chain combines TRBV18 with TRBJ2-2; TRBD2 is a possible D gene (5 bases). Looked up from germline, CDR1 is KGHSH and CDR2 is LQKENI. V dropped 3 bases and J dropped 7 bases, with 18 bases sitting between them. The CDR3 has 16 amino acids. CDR3 protein: CASSPIGGRPGGELFF. As DNA, the CDR3 is TGTGCCAGCTCACCGATCGGCGGGCGTCCGGGCGGGGAGCTGTTTTTT.

J is TRBJ2-7 and V is TRBV27; the match to TRBD2 covers 9 bases. V lost 2 bases, J lost 3 bases, and 8 bases stayed unmatched. Germline V gene data show CDR1 as MNHEY and CDR2 as SMNVEV (reference sequence). The CDR3 spans 16 residues. The CDR3 loop is CASSLVGGGGNYEQYF. The CDR3 nucleotides are TGTGCCAGCAGTTTAGTTGGCGGGGGGGGAAACTACGAGCAGTACTTC.

The chain employs TRBV14 and TRBJ2-1; 12 bases align to TRBD1. This CDR3 region has 16 residues. From germline, CDR1 is SGHDN and CDR2 FVKESK. The trim removed 3 bases at V and 7 bases at J, leaving 7 bases unmatched. The chain's CDR3 is CASSQHRDRGRNEQFF. The CDR3 nucleotides read TGTGCCAGCAGCCAGCACCGGGACAGGGGGCGGAATGAGCAGTTCTTC.

V usage is TRBV4-3 and J usage is TRBJ1-3; D is possibly TRBD1 (6 bases). Germline CDR1 and CDR2: LGHNA and YSLEER. CDR3 length: 17 residues. V shed 1 base and J shed 0 bases, with 13 bases lying between them. The CDR3 spells CASSQASGAHSGNTIYF. In DNA, the CDR3 is TGCGCCAGCAGCCAAGCCTCAGGGGCACACTCTGGAAACACCATATATTTT.

This clone was picked up one time. The chain combines TRBV7-9 with TRBJ1-2; D possibly corresponds to TRBD1 (5 bases). Germline-derived CDR1 and CDR2 are SEHNR and FQNEAQ (reference sequence). The CDR3 spans 15 residues. The V end was cut by 3 bases, the J end by 8 bases, with 19 bases between. CDR3 nucleotide sequence: TGTGCCAGCAGCTTTGGACAAACCGGGACTTGGGGCTACACCTTC. This codes for CASSFGQTGTWGYTF.

The rearrangement links TRBV7-8 to TRBJ2-1, with a weak D call TRBD2 (6 bases). V shed 1 base and J shed 7 bases, with 14 bases lying between them. Per germline, CDR1 SGHVS and CDR2 FQNEAQ. CDR3 size: 15 residues. CDR3: CASSLVLAHTNEQFF. The CDR3 bases are TGTGCCAGCAGCTTAGTCCTAGCGCACACGAATGAGCAGTTCTTC.

The genes are TRBV12-3 or TRBV12-4 and TRBJ2-7; no reliable D call. The V end lost 3 bases, the J end lost 3 bases, and 9 bases lay between the germline ends. The CDR3 is 13 residues long. CDR3 sequence: CASSLTIYYEQYF. CDR3 DNA sequence: TGTGCCAGCAGTTTGACAATCTACTACGAGCAGTACTTC.

This chain connects TRBV2 to TRBJ2-3; a possible D gene is TRBD2 (5 bases). V shed 7 bases and J shed 2 bases, with 10 bases lying between them. Germline CDR1 is SNHLY and CDR2 is FYNNEI. This CDR3 region has 13 residues. Here the CDR3 reads CASTRGNTDTQYF. In DNA, the CDR3 is TGTGCCAGCACCCGAGGGAACACAGATACGCAGTATTTT. The full variable domain, with the rest looked up from reference TRBV2 and TRBJ2-3, is EPEVTQTPSHQVTQMGQEVILRCVPISNHLYFYWYRQILGQKVEFLVSFYNNEISEKSEIFDDQFSVERPDGSNFTLKIRSTKLEDSAMYFCASTRGNTDTQYFGPGTRLTVL.

The genes are TRBV9 and TRBJ1-4; 7 bases are a match to TRBD1. Unmatched junction bases numbered 8, after V lost 3 bases and J lost 0 bases. The CDR3 contains 17 residues. Germline assignment: CDR1 SGDLS and CDR2 YYNGEE. The CDR3 protein is CASSGGQGVATNEKLFF. CDR3 DNA: TGTGCCAGCAGCGGAGGGCAGGGGGTTGCAACTAATGAAAAACTGTTTTTT.

This chain links TRBV12-3 or TRBV12-4 with TRBJ1-5, with 7 bases aligning to TRBD1. The CDR3 is made up of 13 amino acids. V shed 5 bases, J shed 7 bases, and the junction held 5 bases outside the gene matches. The CDR3 sequence is CASSQMGQQPQHF. The DNA of the CDR3 is TGTGCCAGCAGTCAAATGGGACAGCAGCCCCAGCATTTT.

J is TRBJ2-2 and V is TRBV14; 11 bases align to TRBD2. Trimming removed 4 bases from V and 2 bases from J; junction bases left unmatched: 3. From germline, CDR1 is SGHDN and CDR2 FVKESK. This CDR3 contains 16 residues. As DNA, the CDR3 is TGTGCCAGCAGCCCACTAGCGGGGGTTAACACCGGGGAGCTGTTTTTT. Residues: CASSPLAGVNTGELFF.

This chain links TRBV4-3 with TRBJ2-7; 10 nucleotides line up with TRBD1. CDR3 size: 15 residues. CDR1 LGHNA and CDR2 YSLEER come from the germline V gene. V lost 4 bases and J lost 3; bases outside the gene matches: 6. The CDR3, as DNA: TGCGCCAGCAGCCGAGGGACAGGGGACCGCTACGAGCAGTACTTC. Translation gives CASSRGTGDRYEQYF.

The rearrangement joins TRBV3-1 (or the pseudogene TRBV3-2) to TRBJ1-5, with D perhaps TRBD1 (6 bases). Per germline, CDR1 LGHDT and CDR2 YNNKEL (reference sequence). The CDR3 contains 14 residues. The V and J ends lost 3 bases and 5 bases respectively, with 11 bases between them. The CDR3 region has the DNA TGTGCCAGCAGCCAGCGGGCAGGGGATCAGCCCCAGCATTTT. The encoded protein is CASSQRAGDQPQHF.

The chain couples TRBV3-1 (or the pseudogene TRBV3-2) to TRBJ1-5; a weak D match, TRBD1 (6 bases). Germline V gene data show CDR1 as LGHDT and CDR2 as YNNKEL (reference sequence). V lost 4 bases and J 7 bases, leaving 14 bases between the germline ends. The CDR3 is 14 residues long. The CDR3 nucleotides read TGTGCCAGCAGCCTCCAGACAGGCGGACAGCCCCAGCATTTT. Translation gives CASSLQTGGQPQHF.

The chain joins TRBV9 to TRBJ2-7; 7 bases agree with TRBD1. Trimming took 3 bases from V and 3 from J; bases not matched to a gene: 9. The CDR3 covers 15 residues. Germline CDR1 SGDLS, CDR2 YYNGEE. The CDR3 sequence is CASSERGQEYYEQYF. In DNA, the CDR3 is TGTGCCAGCAGCGAACGAGGACAGGAATACTACGAGCAGTACTTC.

The CDR3 sequence is CASSLVRGELFF. The DNA of the CDR3 is TGTGCCAGCAGCTTAGTTCGCGGGGAGCTGTTTTTT. The chain links TRBV7-2 to TRBJ2-2; no definite D call. There are 12 residues in the CDR3. V lost 1 base to trimming and J lost 7 bases, with 4 bases between them. The germline gives CDR1 SGHTA, CDR2 FQGNSA.

The chain employs TRBV5-1 and TRBJ2-1, with D possibly TRBD1 on 5 matching bases. The CDR3 has 12 amino acids. The germline V gene encodes CDR1 SGHRS and CDR2 YFSETQ. Trimming pared 1 base from V and 8 bases from J, leaving 7 bases between. The CDR3 DNA is TGCGCCAGCAGCTTGCAGACAGATGAGCAGTTCTTC. It is translated as CASSLQTDEQFF.

The gene calls are TRBV27 and TRBJ2-2, with D tentatively TRBD2 (6 bases). Germline V gene lookup returns CDR1 MNHEY and CDR2 SMNVEV (reference sequence). The length of the CDR3 is 14 residues. The ends were cut back, 10 bases at V and 4 bases at J, with 16 bases in the middle. The CDR3 spells CATNMGGATGELFF. CDR3 bases: TGTGCCACGAACATGGGCGGGGCCACCGGGGAGCTGTTTTTT.

This clone appeared once. V gene TRBV10-3 combines with J gene TRBJ2-5, with TRBD2 as a possible D gene (6 bases). This CDR3 has 14 residues. V shed 6 bases and J shed 5 bases, with 16 bases lying between them. From germline, CDR1 is ENHRY and CDR2 SYGVKD. The CDR3 bases are TGTGCCATCAGCCCCGGGACTGAAATGGAGACCCAGTACTTC. It specifies CAISPGTEMETQYF.

The table lists this clone with a count of one. The chain employs TRBV6-5 and TRBJ1-4; D perhaps matches TRBD1 (5 bases). The length of the CDR3 is 14 residues. V was clipped by 10 bases and J by 1 base, with 13 bases between them. Germline CDR1 and CDR2: MNHEY and SVGAGI. The CDR3 region is CATIDSRTNEKLFF. CDR3 nucleotide sequence: TGTGCCACCATAGACAGCAGAACTAATGAAAAACTGTTTTTT.

The chain recombines TRBV27 with TRBJ1-2; possibly TRBD1 for D (5 bases). Germline CDR1 and CDR2: MNHEY and SMNVEV (reference sequence). This CDR3 region has 14 residues. Trimming took off 3 bases at V and 4 bases at J, with 12 bases between the two ends. CDR3 amino acids: CASSFRRDFYGYTF. For the CDR3, the DNA is TGTGCCAGCAGTTTCCGACGGGACTTCTATGGCTACACCTTC.

CDR3 sequence: CASSDLGQRTEAFF. The CDR3, as DNA: TGTGCCAGCAGTGACTTGGGACAGCGGACTGAAGCTTTCTTT. The chain recombines TRBV2 with TRBJ1-1, with TRBD1 matching 7 bases. This CDR3 contains 14 residues. Trimming cost V 3 bases and J 5 bases; bases outside gene matches: 6. Germline V CDR1 and CDR2: SNHLY, FYNNEI.

V is TRBV7-9 and J is TRBJ1-2; D gene ambiguous. Germline V gene lookup returns CDR1 SEHNR and CDR2 FQNEAQ (reference sequence). V lost 1 base and J 4 bases, leaving 10 bases between the germline ends. This CDR3 has 14 residues. CDR3 residues: CASSLERYPYGYTF. CDR3 coding DNA: TGTGCCAGCAGCTTAGAGCGATACCCCTATGGCTACACCTTC.

The chain couples TRBV4-1 to TRBJ1-1; D remains unclear. Trimming left V 0 bases short and J 3 bases short, with 11 bases between. The length of the CDR3 is 15 residues. Germline loops: CDR1 MGHRA, CDR2 YSYEKL. The CDR3 sequence: CASSQDHGRYTEAFF. The CDR3 DNA reads as TGCGCCAGCAGCCAAGATCATGGCCGCTACACTGAAGCTTTCTTT.

The chain is built from TRBV28 and TRBJ2-2; D unclear. CDR3 length: 11 amino acids. V lost 8 bases and J 5 bases, leaving 6 bases between the germline ends. Germline CDR1 reads MDHEN; CDR2 reads SYDVKM. CDR3 protein: CASGLTGELFF. CDR3 in DNA: TGTGCCAGCGGGCTGACCGGGGAGCTGTTTTTT. Filled out from reference TRBV28 and TRBJ2-2, the complete variable domain reads DVKVTQSSRYLVKRTGEKVFLECVQDMDHENMFWYRQDPGLGLRLIYFSYDVKMKEKGDIPEGYSVSREKKERFSLILESASTNQTSMYLCASGLTGELFFGEGSRLTVL.

The chain couples TRBV28 to TRBJ2-7; 8 bases line up with TRBD2. The CDR3 contains 14 residues. The germline CDR1 and CDR2 sequences are MDHEN and SYDVKM. After removal of 6 bases from V and 6 bases from J, the junction contained 10 bases not matched to a gene. CDR3 in amino acids: CASSHARGAGEQYF. DNA of the CDR3: TGTGCCAGCAGCCACGCGCGGGGGGCCGGCGAGCAGTACTTC.

V usage is TRBV6-2 or TRBV6-3 and J usage is TRBJ2-2, with 8 bases that match TRBD2. This CDR3 contains 14 residues. The V gene's germline CDR1 is MNHEY and CDR2 SVGEGT. V dropped 6 bases and J dropped 7; count of bases not matched to a gene: 7. The CDR3 DNA sequence: TGTGCCAGCAGCCTACAGCGGGGGAGCGGGGAGCTGTTTTTT. Translating it yields CASSLQRGSGELFF.

On this clone itself: This CDR3 is also generated by other DNA sequences in the sample. This chain links TRBV2 with TRBJ1-3; D is possibly TRBD1 (6 bases). Germline lookup yields CDR1 SNHLY and CDR2 FYNNEI. The CDR3 extends over 14 amino acids. Trimming stripped 4 bases from V and 2 bases from J, with 9 bases between. CDR3 nucleotide sequence: TGTGCCAGCAGTGTACAGGGAACTGGAAACACCATATATTTT. This codes for CASSVQGTGNTIYF.

The gene calls are TRBV28 and TRBJ2-6, with D possibly matching TRBD1 (5 bases). This CDR3 is built from 14 residues. V shed 6 bases and J shed 3 bases, with 9 bases lying between them. Germline CDR1 is MDHEN and CDR2 is SYDVKM. CDR3 in amino acids: CASRPGFGANVLTF. In nucleotides, the CDR3 is TGTGCCAGCAGACCAGGGTTTGGGGCCAACGTCCTGACTTTC.

The V call is TRBV7-2, the J call TRBJ1-3; TRBD1 might be the D (6 bases). Germline CDR1 and CDR2: SGHTA and FQGNSA. The CDR3 has 13 residues. V was pared by 7 bases and J by 5 bases, with 12 bases between. The CDR3 DNA reads as TGTGCCAGCAAAAACAGGGACAGAAACACCATATATTTT. Translating it yields CASKNRDRNTIYF.